These T cell receptor beta chains were read from a single sample in a study of T cells in Graves' hyperthyroidism and ophthalmopathy. Each CDR3 protein gets one entry after TCRdb re-called the multiplex PCR reads with MiXCR. The sample yields more than 650,000 distinct CDR3 sequences, 14% seen once. The specimen was blood. The receptors come from a woman between 18 and 29 years old with Graves' hyperthyroidism. Each CDR3 is given with its conserved first and last residue. Fields, in order: V gene, J gene, clone size, D gene, CDR3 protein, CDR3 DNA. A D gene is named only where the DNA matches it firmly. Clone size is stated in some rows and not others, as once, few, many or a class when expanded.

TRBV10-3	TRBJ2-7	many	NA	CAISETMGHEQYF	TGTGCCATCAGTGAGACAATGGGTCACGAGCAGTACTTC
TRBV20-1	TRBJ2-1	NA	TRBD2	CSASTSGSLEQFF	TGCAGTGCTTCCACTAGCGGGAGCCTTGAGCAGTTCTTC
TRBV12-3/TRBV12-4	TRBJ2-5	NA	TRBD2	CASSFVSGGGAYF	TGTGCCAGCAGTTTTGTCTCGGGAGGAGGTGCGTACTTC
TRBV7-9	TRBJ1-5	few	TRBD1	CAGSLGQGEQPQHF	TGTGCCGGCAGCTTAGGACAGGGAGAACAGCCCCAGCATTTT
TRBV19	TRBJ1-1	NA	TRBD1	CASTQGARPTEAFF	TGTGCCAGTACCCAGGGGGCCAGGCCCACTGAAGCTTTCTTT
TRBV12-3/TRBV12-4	TRBJ2-7	many	TRBD2	CASSRTSGIYEQYF	TGTGCCAGCAGTAGGACTAGCGGAATCTACGAGCAGTACTTC
TRBV6-2/TRBV6-3	TRBJ2-7	NA	NA	CASNFSGHKQTKQYF	TGTGCCAGCAACTTCTCCGGGCATAAACAGACAAAGCAGTACTTC
TRBV12-3/TRBV12-4	TRBJ2-7	many	NA	CASSSPPLFRNEQYF	TGTGCCAGCAGTTCCCCCCCTCTATTCAGAAACGAGCAGTACTTC
TRBV2	TRBJ2-1	NA	NA	CASSEWDIYNEQFF	TGTGCCAGCAGTGAGTGGGACATATACAATGAGCAGTTCTTC
TRBV30	TRBJ2-7	NA	TRBD1	CAWSRQGAYEQYF	TGTGCCTGGAGCAGACAGGGGGCCTACGAGCAGTACTTC
TRBV18	TRBJ1-2	many	NA	CASSPPGGNGGYTF	TGTGCCAGCTCACCACCGGGGGGGAACGGAGGCTACACCTTC
TRBV30	TRBJ2-7	NA	NA	CAWSSHLRQYEQYF	TGTGCCTGGAGCTCACACCTCAGACAGTACGAGCAGTACTTC